These T cell receptor beta chains were read from a single sample in a study of cytomegalovirus exposure and HLA in healthy donors. This table comes from immunoSEQ multiplex PCR, and its TCRdb copy is limited to in-frame clones, with some not included. Found here are about 280,000 clones, roughly 89% of them singletons; the top ten hold around 2.1%. The sample was PBMCs. Every receptor here comes from a woman younger than 30 in good health and CMV-seronegative. Each CDR3 is given with its conserved first and last residue. The order of the fields is V gene, J gene, D gene, CDR3 protein, CDR3 DNA. A D gene is named only where the DNA matches it firmly.

v_call: TRBV10-3
j_call: TRBJ2-3
d_call: -
cdr3_aa: CAISASTDTQYF
cdr3_nt: TGTGCCATCAGTGCTAGCACAGATACGCAGTATTTT

v_call: TRBV5-8
j_call: TRBJ2-6
d_call: TRBD1
cdr3_aa: CASSSRDRSSGANVLTF
cdr3_nt: TGTGCCAGCAGCAGCCGGGACAGAAGCTCTGGGGCCAACGTCCTGACTTTC

v_call: TRBV18
j_call: TRBJ2-5
d_call: -
cdr3_aa: CASSPQGREETQYF
cdr3_nt: TGTGCCAGCTCACCACAAGGCAGGGAAGAGACCCAGTACTTC

v_call: TRBV10-3
j_call: TRBJ2-1
d_call: -
cdr3_aa: CAISWIEDEQFF
cdr3_nt: TGTGCCATCAGTTGGATCGAGGATGAGCAGTTCTTC

v_call: TRBV11-3
j_call: TRBJ2-2
d_call: -
cdr3_aa: CASSLAGSPGELFF
cdr3_nt: TGTGCCAGCAGCTTAGCGGGTAGTCCCGGGGAGCTGTTTTTT

v_call: TRBV5-4
j_call: TRBJ2-5
d_call: TRBD2
cdr3_aa: CASSSGTSGGLETQYF
cdr3_nt: TGTGCCAGCAGCTCGGGGACTAGCGGGGGTTTGGAGACCCAGTACTTC

v_call: TRBV18
j_call: TRBJ2-7
d_call: TRBD1
cdr3_aa: CASSPPAGGYEQYF
cdr3_nt: TGTGCCAGCTCACCACCTGCAGGGGGCTACGAGCAGTACTTC

v_call: TRBV6-4
j_call: TRBJ1-2
d_call: TRBD1
cdr3_aa: CASRQGGSYTF
cdr3_nt: TGTGCCAGCAGGCAAGGGGGCAGCTACACCTTC

v_call: TRBV29-1
j_call: TRBJ2-7
d_call: TRBD1
cdr3_aa: CSACNRGLRGFYEQYF
cdr3_nt: TGCAGCGCCTGCAACAGGGGGCTTCGAGGGTTCTACGAGCAGTACTTC

v_call: TRBV29-1
j_call: TRBJ2-3
d_call: -
cdr3_aa: CSARGAGTDTQYF
cdr3_nt: TGCAGCGCTCGGGGGGCCGGCACAGATACGCAGTATTTT